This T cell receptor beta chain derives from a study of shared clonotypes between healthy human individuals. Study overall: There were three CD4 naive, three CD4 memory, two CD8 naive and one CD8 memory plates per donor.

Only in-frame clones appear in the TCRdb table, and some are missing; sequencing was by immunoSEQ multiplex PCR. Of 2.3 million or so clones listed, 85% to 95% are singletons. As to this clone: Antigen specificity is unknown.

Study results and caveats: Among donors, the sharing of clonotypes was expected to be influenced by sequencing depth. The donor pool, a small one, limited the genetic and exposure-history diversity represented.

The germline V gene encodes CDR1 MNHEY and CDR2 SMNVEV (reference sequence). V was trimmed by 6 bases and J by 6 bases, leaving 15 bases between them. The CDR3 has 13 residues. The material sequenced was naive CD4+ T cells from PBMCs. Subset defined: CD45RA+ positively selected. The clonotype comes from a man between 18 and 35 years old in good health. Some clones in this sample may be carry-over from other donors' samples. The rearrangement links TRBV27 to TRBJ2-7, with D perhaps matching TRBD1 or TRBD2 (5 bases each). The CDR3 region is CASRVGSGSEQYF. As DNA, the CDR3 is TGTGCCAGCAGAGTGGGGTCAGGGAGCGAGCAGTACTTC.